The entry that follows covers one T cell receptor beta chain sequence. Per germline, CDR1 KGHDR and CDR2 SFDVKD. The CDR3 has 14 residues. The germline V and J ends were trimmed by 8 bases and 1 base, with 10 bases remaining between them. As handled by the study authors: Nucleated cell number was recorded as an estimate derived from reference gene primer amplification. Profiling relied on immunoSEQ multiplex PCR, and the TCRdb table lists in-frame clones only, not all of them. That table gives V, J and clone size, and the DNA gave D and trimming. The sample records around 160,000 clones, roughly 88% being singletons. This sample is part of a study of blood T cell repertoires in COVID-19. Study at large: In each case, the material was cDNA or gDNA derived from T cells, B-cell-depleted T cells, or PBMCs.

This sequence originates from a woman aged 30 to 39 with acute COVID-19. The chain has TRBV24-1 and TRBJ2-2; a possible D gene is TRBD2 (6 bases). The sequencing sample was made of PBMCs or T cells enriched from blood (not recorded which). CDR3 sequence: CATKGLLNTGELFF. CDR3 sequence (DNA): TGTGCCACCAAGGGACTTCTGAACACCGGGGAGCTGTTTTTT.